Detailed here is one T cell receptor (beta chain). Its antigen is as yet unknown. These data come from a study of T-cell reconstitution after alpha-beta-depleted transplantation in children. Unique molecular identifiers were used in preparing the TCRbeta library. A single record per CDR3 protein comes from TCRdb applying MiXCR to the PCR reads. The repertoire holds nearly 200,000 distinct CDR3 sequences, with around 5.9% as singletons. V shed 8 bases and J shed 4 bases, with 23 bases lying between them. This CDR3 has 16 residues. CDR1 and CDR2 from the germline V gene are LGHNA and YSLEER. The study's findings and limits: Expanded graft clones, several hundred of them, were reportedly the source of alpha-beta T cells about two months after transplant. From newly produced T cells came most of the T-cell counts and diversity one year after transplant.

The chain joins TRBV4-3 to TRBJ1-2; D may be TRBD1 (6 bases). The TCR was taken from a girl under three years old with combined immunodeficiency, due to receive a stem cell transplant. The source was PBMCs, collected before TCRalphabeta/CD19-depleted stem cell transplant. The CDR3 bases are TGCGCCAGCGGGGGACGGGGAGGGGACATCAGCTATGGCTACACCTTC. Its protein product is CASGGRGGDISYGYTF.